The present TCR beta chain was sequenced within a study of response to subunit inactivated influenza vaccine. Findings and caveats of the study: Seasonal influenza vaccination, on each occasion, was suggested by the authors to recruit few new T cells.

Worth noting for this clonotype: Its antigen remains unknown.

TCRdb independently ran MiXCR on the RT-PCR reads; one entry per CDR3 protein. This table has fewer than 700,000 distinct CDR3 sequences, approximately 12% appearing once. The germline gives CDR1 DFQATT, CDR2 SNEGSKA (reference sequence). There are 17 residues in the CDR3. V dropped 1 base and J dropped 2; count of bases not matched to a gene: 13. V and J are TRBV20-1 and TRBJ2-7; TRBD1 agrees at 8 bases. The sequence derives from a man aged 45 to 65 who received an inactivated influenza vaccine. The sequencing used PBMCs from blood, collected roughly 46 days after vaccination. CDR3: CSARGVRGLISTYEQYF. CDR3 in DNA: TGCAGTGCTAGAGGGGTCAGGGGGCTTATAAGTACCTACGAGCAGTACTTC.